These 17 T cell receptor beta chains were all obtained from the same sample, sequenced in a study of neurological immune-mediated disorders. Each CDR3 protein is one row after TCRdb ran MiXCR on the 5' RACE reads. The table has 45,000 to 65,000 distinct CDR3 sequences, roughly 4.6% seen once. Specimen: PBMCs. The origin of the receptors is a man aged 50 to 59 with multiple sclerosis.

This clonotype was seen repeatedly, ten times or more. V is TRBV20-1 and J is TRBJ2-5, with D possibly matching TRBD1 (6 bases). Germline CDR1 is DFQATT and CDR2 is SNEGSKA (reference sequence). The CDR3 totals 13 residues. The V and J ends lost 2 bases and 2 bases respectively, with 9 bases between them. The CDR3 region has the DNA TGCAGTGCTAGAAGGGGGTTGCAAGAGACCCAGTACTTC. The encoded protein is CSARRGLQETQYF.

This clonotype was recorded many times. This sequence joins TRBV20-1 and TRBJ2-7; D assignment may be TRBD1 or TRBD2 (5 bases each). Trimming removed 5 bases at V and 5 bases at J, with 10 bases between. The length of the CDR3 is 11 residues. Germline CDR1 reads DFQATT; CDR2 reads SNEGSKA (reference sequence). The CDR3 loop is CSAPGRDEQYF. CDR3 nucleotide sequence: TGCAGTGCTCCGGGACGTGACGAGCAGTACTTC.

This clonotype came up many times. The V and J genes are TRBV5-1 and TRBJ1-2; 8 bases match TRBD1. The CDR3 runs 16 residues. From germline, CDR1 is SGHRS and CDR2 YFSETQ. V was pared by 4 bases and J by 6 bases, with 14 bases of the junction left unmatched. CDR3 sequence: CASSLLGQGAQDGYTF. CDR3 DNA: TGCGCCAGCAGCCTACTAGGGCAGGGGGCGCAGGATGGCTACACCTTC.

Only a few counts were recorded for this clonotype. A much larger clone differs by one base, so this may be a read error. This chain uses TRBV6-6 with TRBJ2-3; D not resolved. Looked up from germline, CDR1 is MNHNY and CDR2 is SVGAGI (reference sequence). Trimming left V 6 bases short and J 1 base short, with 8 bases between. The CDR3 extends over 13 amino acids. CDR3 sequence (DNA): TGTGCCAGCAGCCGAATAGGCACAGATACGCAGTATTTT. This sequence encodes CASSRIGTDTQYF.

The sample holds many counts of this clonotype. The chain has TRBV3-1 and TRBJ1-1; D not resolved. Germline V gene lookup returns CDR1 LGHDT and CDR2 YNNKEL (reference sequence). With 1 base removed from V and 3 bases from J, the gap between germline ends came to 12 bases. The CDR3 has 15 residues. CDR3 nucleotides: TGTGCCAGCAGCCAAGTTGTCGGGAAGCACACTGAAGCTTTCTTT. Translating gives CASSQVVGKHTEAFF.

This clonotype has ten or more counts. This sequence joins TRBV3-1 and TRBJ2-7; no definite D call. The CDR3 has 14 residues. The V end was cut by 3 bases, the J end by 2 bases, with 11 bases between. Germline V lookup: CDR1 LGHDT, CDR2 YNNKEL (reference sequence). CDR3 sequence reads: CASSHVGMAYEQYF. The CDR3 region has the DNA TGTGCCAGCAGCCACGTGGGAATGGCCTACGAGCAGTACTTC.

This chain connects TRBV5-1 to TRBJ1-1, with 9 bases that match TRBD1. Germline CDR1 is SGHRS and CDR2 is YFSETQ. The J segment lost 3 bases and the V segment lost 4 bases, leaving 7 bases of the junction unmatched. CDR3 length equals 15 residues. CDR3 in amino acids: CASSLDRGGDTEAFF. As DNA, the CDR3 is TGCGCCAGCAGCCTGGACAGGGGTGGGGACACTGAAGCTTTCTTT.

The chain carries TRBV6-6 and TRBJ2-1, with TRBD1 matching 9 bases. CDR3 length equals 19 residues. CDR1 MNHNY and CDR2 SVGAGI come from the germline V gene (reference sequence). The ends lost 5 bases at V and 0 bases at J; junction bases unmatched: 14. The CDR3 nucleotides are TGTGCCAGCAGTGGCCGGGACAGGGAAAGATTAAGCTCCTACAATGAGCAGTTCTTC. Residues: CASSGRDRERLSSYNEQFF.

J is TRBJ2-7 and V is TRBV15, with TRBD1 as a possible D gene (5 bases). The length of the CDR3 is 12 residues. Trimming left V 6 bases short and J 2 bases short, with 8 bases between. Germline loops: CDR1 LNHNV, CDR2 YYDKDF (reference sequence). The CDR3 protein is CATRSGTYEQYF. In DNA, the CDR3 is TGTGCCACCAGGTCAGGGACCTACGAGCAGTACTTC.

This clonotype was recorded at least ten times. This chain links TRBV20-1 with TRBJ2-1, with 8 positions matching TRBD1. Trimming at V came to 3 bases and at J to 0 bases, leaving 4 bases not matched to a gene. The CDR3 consists of 15 residues. CDR1 is DFQATT and CDR2 is SNEGSKA in the germline V gene (reference sequence). Here the CDR3 reads CSASRTGSSYNEQFF. The CDR3 nucleotides read TGCAGTGCTAGCCGGACAGGGAGCTCCTACAATGAGCAGTTCTTC.

Points on this clonotype: This may come from a read error, since a much larger clone is one base off. V is TRBV20-1 and J is TRBJ2-1, with 7 bases lining up with TRBD2. CDR1 is DFQATT and CDR2 is SNEGSKA in the germline V gene (reference sequence). The CDR3 totals 15 residues. J lost 5 bases, V lost 6 bases, and 13 bases had no gene match. In nucleotides, the CDR3 is TGCAGTGCCCCCCGCGGGGGTAATACTGACAATGAGCAGTTCTTC. Protein sequence: CSAPRGGNTDNEQFF.

This clonotype came up a few times. The chain is built from TRBV4-1 and TRBJ1-5, with 7 bases identical to TRBD1. Germline V CDR1 and CDR2: MGHRA, YSYEKL. V shed 1 base, J shed 4 bases, and the junction held 4 bases outside the gene matches. This CDR3 is 15 amino acids long. The CDR3 is CASSQGDRENQPQHF. The CDR3, as DNA: TGCGCCAGCAGCCAAGGAGACAGGGAGAATCAGCCCCAGCATTTT.

This clonotype was observed a handful of times. A much larger clone differs from this one at a single base, so this may be a read error. The V gene is TRBV28, the J gene TRBJ2-6; maybe TRBD1 (5 bases). Germline assignment: CDR1 MDHEN and CDR2 SYDVKM. The CDR3 runs to 14 residues. CDR3 nucleotides: TGTGCCAGCAGACTCCACTCTGGGGCCAAAGTCCTGACTTTC. This gives the protein CASRLHSGAKVLTF.

This clonotype was detected a few times. The chain has TRBV6-4 and TRBJ1-1; D unresolved. CDR1 and CDR2 from the germline V gene are MRHNA and SNTAGT. The length of the CDR3 is 14 residues. Between the trimmed V and J ends, which lost 7 bases and 1 base, there was a span of 13 bases. The CDR3 loop is CASNLRLGNTEAFF. The CDR3 DNA reads as TGTGCCAGCAACCTGAGGTTAGGGAACACTGAAGCTTTCTTT.

The rearrangement joins TRBV5-1 to TRBJ2-7; D unresolved. The V end lost 4 bases, the J end lost 2 bases, and 16 bases lay between the germline ends. Germline lookup yields CDR1 SGHRS and CDR2 YFSETQ. The CDR3 is 15 amino acids. The CDR3 DNA reads TGCGCCAGCAGCAAAGACCGCCCTGGGGCCTACGAGCAGTACTTC. Translated: CASSKDRPGAYEQYF.

This clonotype came up many times. The genes are TRBV28 and TRBJ2-4; D gene unclear. The germline gives CDR1 MDHEN, CDR2 SYDVKM. The CDR3 has 16 residues. Trimming pared 5 bases from V and 0 bases from J, leaving 14 bases between. This CDR3 reads CASSPIRVLAKNIQYF. DNA for the CDR3: TGTGCCAGCAGTCCCATTAGGGTACTAGCCAAAAACATTCAGTACTTC.

This clonotype was recorded many times. The gene calls are TRBV5-1 and TRBJ2-2; D is undetermined. CDR1 and CDR2 from the germline V gene are SGHRS and YFSETQ. The length of the CDR3 is 16 residues. V was cut by 0 bases and J by 0 bases, with 9 bases left in between. The CDR3 DNA reads as TGCGCCAGCAGCTTGGGTGTCTTGGCGAACACCGGGGAGCTGTTTTTT. Amino acids: CASSLGVLANTGELFF. The full variable domain, rest sourced from reference TRBV5-1 and TRBJ2-2, is KAGVTQTPRYLIKTRGQQVTLSCSPISGHRSVSWYQQTPGQGLQFLFEYFSETQRNKGNFPGRFSGRQFSNSRSEMNVSTLELGDSALYLCASSLGVLANTGELFFGEGSRLTVL.